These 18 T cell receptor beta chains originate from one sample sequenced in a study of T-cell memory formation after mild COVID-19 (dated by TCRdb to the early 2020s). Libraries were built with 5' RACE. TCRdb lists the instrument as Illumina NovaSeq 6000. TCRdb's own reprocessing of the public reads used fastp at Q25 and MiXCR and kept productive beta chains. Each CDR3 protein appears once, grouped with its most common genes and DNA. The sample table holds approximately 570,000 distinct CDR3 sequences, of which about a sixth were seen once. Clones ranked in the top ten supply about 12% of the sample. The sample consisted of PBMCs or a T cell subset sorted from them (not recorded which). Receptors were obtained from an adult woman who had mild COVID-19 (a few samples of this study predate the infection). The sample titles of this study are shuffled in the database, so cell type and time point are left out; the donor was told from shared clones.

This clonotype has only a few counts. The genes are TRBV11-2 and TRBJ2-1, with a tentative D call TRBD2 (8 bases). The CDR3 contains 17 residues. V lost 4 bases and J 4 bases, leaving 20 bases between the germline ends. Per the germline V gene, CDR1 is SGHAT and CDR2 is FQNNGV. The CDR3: CASSSSRQGLGYNEQFF. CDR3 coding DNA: TGTGCCAGCAGCTCGTCCCGACAGGGACTAGGATACAATGAGCAGTTCTTC.

CDR3 sequence reads: CASSWGQGRSYNEQFF. The CDR3 bases are TGTGCCAGCAGCTGGGGACAGGGAAGATCCTACAATGAGCAGTTCTTC. V usage is TRBV6-6 and J usage is TRBJ2-1; 9 bases fit TRBD1. The CDR3 spans 16 residues. Germline V gene lookup returns CDR1 MNHNY and CDR2 SVGAGI (reference sequence). V trimming: 6 bases; J trimming: 1 base; junction bases outside the gene matches: 7.

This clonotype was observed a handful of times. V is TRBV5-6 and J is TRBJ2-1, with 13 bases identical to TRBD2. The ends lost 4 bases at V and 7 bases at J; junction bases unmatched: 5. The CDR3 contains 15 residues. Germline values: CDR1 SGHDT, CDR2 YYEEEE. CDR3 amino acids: CASSPTSGRVNEQFF. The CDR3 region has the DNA TGTGCCAGCAGCCCAACTAGCGGGAGGGTTAATGAGCAGTTCTTC.

CDR3 region: CASSDMTGEQYF. CDR3 sequence (DNA): TGTGCCAGCAGTGACATGACAGGGGAGCAGTACTTC. The rearrangement links TRBV6-1 to TRBJ2-7; 7 nucleotides agree with TRBD1. The CDR3 loop spans 12 amino acids. The ends lost 3 bases at V and 7 bases at J; junction bases unmatched: 3. Germline assignment: CDR1 MNHNS and CDR2 SASEGT.

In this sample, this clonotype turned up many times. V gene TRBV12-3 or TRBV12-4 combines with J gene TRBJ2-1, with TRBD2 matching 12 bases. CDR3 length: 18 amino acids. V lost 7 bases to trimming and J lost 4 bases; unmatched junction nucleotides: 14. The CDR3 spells CASTRLAGEGRGYNEQFF. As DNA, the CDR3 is TGTGCCAGCACCAGACTAGCGGGAGAGGGTCGGGGATACAATGAGCAGTTCTTC.

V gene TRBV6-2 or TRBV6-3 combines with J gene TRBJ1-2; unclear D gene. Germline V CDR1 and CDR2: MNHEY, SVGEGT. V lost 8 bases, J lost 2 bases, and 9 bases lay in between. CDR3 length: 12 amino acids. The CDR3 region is CASGEQNYGYTF. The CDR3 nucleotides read TGTGCCAGCGGGGAGCAGAACTATGGCTACACCTTC.

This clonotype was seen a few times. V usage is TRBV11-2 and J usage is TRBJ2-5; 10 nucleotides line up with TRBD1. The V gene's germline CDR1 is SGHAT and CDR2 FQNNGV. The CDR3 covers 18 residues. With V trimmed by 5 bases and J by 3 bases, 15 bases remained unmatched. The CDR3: CASSPPRGLTGGEETQYF. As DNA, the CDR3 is TGTGCCAGCAGCCCCCCGAGGGGGTTGACAGGGGGCGAAGAGACCCAGTACTTC.

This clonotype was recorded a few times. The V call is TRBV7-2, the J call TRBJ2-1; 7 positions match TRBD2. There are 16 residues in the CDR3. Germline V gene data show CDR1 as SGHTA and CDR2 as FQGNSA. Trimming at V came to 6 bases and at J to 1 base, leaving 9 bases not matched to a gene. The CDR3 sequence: CASSPIAGRSYNEQFF. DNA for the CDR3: TGTGCCAGCAGTCCTATAGCGGGTCGTTCCTACAATGAGCAGTTCTTC.

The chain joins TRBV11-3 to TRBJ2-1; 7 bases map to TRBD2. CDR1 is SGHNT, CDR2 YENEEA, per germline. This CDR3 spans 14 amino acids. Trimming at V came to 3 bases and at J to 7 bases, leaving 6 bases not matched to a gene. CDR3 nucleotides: TGTGCCAGCAGCTTGAGGCTAGCGGAGAATGAGCAGTTCTTC. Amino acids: CASSLRLAENEQFF.

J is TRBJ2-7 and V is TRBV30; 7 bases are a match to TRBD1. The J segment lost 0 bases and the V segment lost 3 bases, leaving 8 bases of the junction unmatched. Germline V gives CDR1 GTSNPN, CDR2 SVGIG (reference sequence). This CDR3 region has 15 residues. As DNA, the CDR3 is TGTGCCTGGAGGGACAGGTATTCCATCTCCTACGAGCAGTACTTC. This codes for CAWRDRYSISYEQYF.

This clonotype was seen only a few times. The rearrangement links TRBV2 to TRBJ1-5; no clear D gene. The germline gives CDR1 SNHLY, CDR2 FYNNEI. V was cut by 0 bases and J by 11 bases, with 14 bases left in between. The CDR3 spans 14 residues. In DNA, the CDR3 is TGTGCCAGCAGTGAAGCCCTAGCGAACGGGGCCCAGCATTTT. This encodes CASSEALANGAQHF. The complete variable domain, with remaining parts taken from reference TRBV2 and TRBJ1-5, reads EPEVTQTPSHQVTQMGQEVILRCVPISNHLYFYWYRQILGQKVEFLVSFYNNEISEKSEIFDDQFSVERPDGSNFTLKIRSTKLEDSAMYFCASSEALANGAQHFGDGTRLSIL.

CDR3 nucleotides: TGTGCCAGCAGCTCCGAGCGGGAGGGACTCGATACGCAGTATTTT. This translates into CASSSEREGLDTQYF. The V and J genes are TRBV7-6 and TRBJ2-3, with 10 nucleotides matching TRBD2. This CDR3 is built from 15 residues. After removal of 4 bases from V and 6 bases from J, the junction contained 7 bases not matched to a gene. Germline V CDR1 and CDR2: SGHVS, FNYEAQ.

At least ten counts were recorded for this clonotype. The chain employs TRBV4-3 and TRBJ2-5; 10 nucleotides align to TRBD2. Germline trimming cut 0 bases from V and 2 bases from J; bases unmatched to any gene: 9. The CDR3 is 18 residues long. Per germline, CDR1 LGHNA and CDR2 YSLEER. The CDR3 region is CASSQDHRLAGAQETQYF. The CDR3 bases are TGCGCCAGCAGCCAAGATCATAGGCTAGCGGGGGCTCAAGAGACCCAGTACTTC.

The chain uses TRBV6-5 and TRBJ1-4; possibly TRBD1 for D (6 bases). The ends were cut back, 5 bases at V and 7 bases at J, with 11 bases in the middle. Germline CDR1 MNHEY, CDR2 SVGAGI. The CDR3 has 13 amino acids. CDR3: CASSPGASEKLFF. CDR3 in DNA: TGTGCCAGCAGTCCAGGGGCCAGTGAAAAACTGTTTTTT.

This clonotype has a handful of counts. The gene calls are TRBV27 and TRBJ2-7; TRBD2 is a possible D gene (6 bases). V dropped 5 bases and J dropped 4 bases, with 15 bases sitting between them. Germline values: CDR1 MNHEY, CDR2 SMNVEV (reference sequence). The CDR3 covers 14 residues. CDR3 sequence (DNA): TGTGCCAGCAGTCCACTGGGGGGTTTGTACGAGCAGTACTTC. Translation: CASSPLGGLYEQYF.

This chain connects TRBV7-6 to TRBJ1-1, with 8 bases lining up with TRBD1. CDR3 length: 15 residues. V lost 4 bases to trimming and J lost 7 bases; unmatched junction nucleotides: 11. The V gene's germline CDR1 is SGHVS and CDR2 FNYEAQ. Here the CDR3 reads CASSSGPGTGREAFF. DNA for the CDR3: TGTGCCAGCAGCTCCGGCCCCGGGACAGGTCGTGAAGCTTTCTTT.

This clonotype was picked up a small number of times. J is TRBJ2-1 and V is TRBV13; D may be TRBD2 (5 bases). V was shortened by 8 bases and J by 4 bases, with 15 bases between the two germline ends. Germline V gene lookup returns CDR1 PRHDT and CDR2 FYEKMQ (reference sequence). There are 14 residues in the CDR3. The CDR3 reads CASGDGVGYNEQFF. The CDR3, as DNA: TGTGCCAGCGGAGACGGGGTCGGTTACAATGAGCAGTTCTTC.

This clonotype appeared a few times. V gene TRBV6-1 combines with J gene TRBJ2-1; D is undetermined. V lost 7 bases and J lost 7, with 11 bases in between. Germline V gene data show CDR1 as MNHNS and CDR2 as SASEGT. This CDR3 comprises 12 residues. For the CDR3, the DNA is TGTGCCAGCACACGGGTCCTGAATGAGCAGTTCTTC. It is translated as CASTRVLNEQFF.